This T cell receptor (beta chain) was captured by sequencing in a study of neurological immune-mediated disorders. TCRdb processed the 5' RACE reads anew with MiXCR; each CDR3 protein has one entry. The sample contains tens of thousands of distinct CDR3 sequences, 17% of which appear only once. There are 14 residues in the CDR3. Germline V gene data show CDR1 as MNHEY and CDR2 as SVGEGT. Trimming took 7 bases from V and 4 from J; bases not matched to a gene: 7. This clonotype was counted at least ten times. The specimen was PBMCs. J is TRBJ2-1 and V is TRBV6-2 or TRBV6-3; 7 bases map to TRBD1. This receptor was taken from a woman between 40 and 50 years old in good health. CDR3 in DNA: TGTGCCAGCACTAGACAGGGAGCTTACAATGAGCAGTTCTTC. It is translated as CASTRQGAYNEQFF.